The source of this TCR beta chain is a study of technical replicates of blood from a handful of donors. Trimming cost V 0 bases and J 4 bases, with 19 bases left between them. Germline CDR1 and CDR2: LGHNA and YSLEER. The CDR3 extends over 18 amino acids. Some clones are missing from TCRdb's copy, which holds only in-frame ones; the method was immunoSEQ multiplex PCR. Of about 69,000 clones listed, approximately 88% are singletons. The clonotype was recovered from a human donor in good health. Some clones in this sample may be carry-over from other donors' samples. The rearrangement uses TRBV4-3 and TRBJ2-1; possible D gene TRBD2, 5 bases. The sequenced sample consisted of PBMCs. The CDR3 region is CASSQELSRGSRYNEQFF. CDR3 sequence (DNA): TGCGCCAGCAGCCAAGAACTAAGTCGAGGGTCGAGGTACAATGAGCAGTTCTTC.